Shown below are 28 T cell receptor beta chains from a single sample sequenced in a study of beta chain features in type 1 diabetes. Isolated RNA was reverse transcribed in full, so expressed TCRB transcripts were sequenced. Some clones are missing from TCRdb's copy, which holds only in-frame ones; the method was immunoSEQ multiplex PCR. The sample has about 360,000 clones, over 10% seen once. The source material was naive CD4+ T cells from blood. These receptors came from a man aged 18-30 years in good health.

The V gene is TRBV6-4, the J gene TRBJ2-1; possibly TRBD1 for D (5 bases). This CDR3 has 15 residues. In germline, CDR1 is MRHNA, CDR2 SNTAGT. Trimming took 0 bases from V and 5 from J, leaving 11 bases between them. CDR3 in DNA: TGTGCCAGCAGTGACTCGGGGCAGGTTAACAATGAGCAGTTCTTC. Its translation is CASSDSGQVNNEQFF.

The V call is TRBV5-1, the J call TRBJ2-1; D possibly corresponds to TRBD1 (7 bases). V lost 0 bases and J lost 8, with 12 bases in between. The CDR3 is 14 amino acids. Germline CDR1 SGHRS, CDR2 YFSETQ. DNA for the CDR3: TGCGCCAGCAGCTTGGCAGGGGGGATGCATGAGCAGTTCTTC. Its protein is CASSLAGGMHEQFF.

The genes are TRBV7-8 and TRBJ1-5, with D maybe TRBD1 (5 bases). Germline V gives CDR1 SGHVS, CDR2 FQNEAQ. Trimming removed 1 base from V and 2 bases from J, with 6 bases in between. The CDR3 has 14 amino acids. CDR3 loop: CASSLGRGNQPQHF. DNA of the CDR3: TGTGCCAGCAGCTTAGGCAGGGGCAATCAGCCCCAGCATTTT.

This clone was detected a few times. The CDR3 region is CASSAYEQYF. CDR3 nucleotide sequence: TGTGCCAGCAGCGCCTACGAGCAGTACTTC. The V and J genes are TRBV28 and TRBJ2-7; D unclear. The CDR3 totals 10 residues. V lost 6 bases and J lost 2, with 2 bases in between. Germline V gives CDR1 MDHEN, CDR2 SYDVKM.

The chain recombines TRBV5-1 with TRBJ2-1; 7 positions match TRBD2. V lost 0 bases, J lost 10 bases, and 13 bases stayed unmatched. The CDR3 extends over 16 amino acids. The germline V gene has CDR1 SGHRS and CDR2 YFSETQ. The CDR3 here is CASSLAGKRAGGEQFF. In DNA, the CDR3 is TGCGCCAGCAGCTTGGCCGGCAAGCGGGCCGGGGGGGAGCAGTTCTTC.

A few counts support this clone. The V gene is TRBV7-3, the J gene TRBJ2-7, with 9 bases that match TRBD1. CDR1 is SGHTA and CDR2 is FQGTGA in the germline V gene. Losses at the gene ends were 1 base for V and 8 bases for J; bases not matched to a gene: 6. The CDR3 is made up of 14 amino acids. CDR3: CASSLRGQGGKQYF. The CDR3 bases are TGTGCCAGCAGCTTAAGGGGACAGGGTGGTAAGCAGTACTTC.

This clone was recorded a few times. CDR3 nucleotide sequence: TGTGCCAGCAGCCAAGAAGTGGAGGCTGGGGGCTACACCTTC. Translating it yields CASSQEVEAGGYTF. The chain uses TRBV4-2 and TRBJ1-2; no clear D. Germline assignment: CDR1 LGHNA and CDR2 YNFKEQ. V was shortened by 0 bases and J by 8 bases, with 13 bases between the two germline ends. The CDR3 loop spans 14 amino acids.

This clone was counted a few times. The chain recombines TRBV5-1 with TRBJ2-2; TRBD2 agrees at 9 bases. The CDR3 is 19 amino acids. Germline CDR1 is SGHRS and CDR2 is YFSETQ. The junction had 18 bases not matched to a gene; V was cut back by 3 bases and J by 6 bases. CDR3 sequence: CASSSRRAVLAGSAGELFF. The CDR3 DNA reads as TGCGCCAGCAGCTCCCGCCGGGCCGTCCTAGCGGGGAGTGCCGGGGAGCTGTTTTTT.

The J gene is TRBJ1-2, the V gene TRBV7-9; 7 positions agree with TRBD1. The CDR3 has 15 residues. V trimming: 7 bases; J trimming: 5 bases; junction bases outside the gene matches: 13. From germline, CDR1 is SEHNR and CDR2 FQNEAQ (reference sequence). For the CDR3, the DNA is TGTGCCAGCACCCGAGGGCGGGACAGCCCGTATGGCTACACCTTC. It is translated as CASTRGRDSPYGYTF.

This clone occurred a few times. This chain connects TRBV7-2 to TRBJ1-5; no firm D call. V was shortened by 0 bases and J by 1 base, with 7 bases between the two germline ends. Germline CDR1 reads SGHTA; CDR2 reads FQGNSA. The CDR3 length is 15 residues. CDR3 sequence reads: CASSLAGRSNQPQHF. The CDR3 region has the DNA TGTGCCAGCAGCTTAGCGGGGAGGAGCAATCAGCCCCAGCATTTT.

The CDR3 here is CASSSPTGFQNEQFF. The CDR3 nucleotides are TGTGCCAGCAGTTCCCCGACAGGGTTCCAAAATGAGCAGTTCTTC. V is TRBV11-3 and J is TRBJ2-1, with 7 bases identical to TRBD1. This CDR3 comprises 15 residues. The germline gives CDR1 SGHNT, CDR2 YENEEA. V lost 6 bases, J lost 7 bases, and 12 bases stayed unmatched.

The chain has TRBV28 and TRBJ1-5; tentative D call: TRBD1 (6 bases). The CDR3 sequence is 13 residues long. The V gene's germline CDR1 is MDHEN and CDR2 SYDVKM. V was cut by 3 bases and J by 4 bases, with 7 bases left in between. CDR3 nucleotides: TGTGCCAGCAGTTTGGACAGAAATCAGCCCCAGCATTTT. Translating gives CASSLDRNQPQHF.

This clone was seen a few times. The genes are TRBV7-9 and TRBJ2-7; 7 bases map to TRBD1. Trimming at V came to 5 bases and at J to 9 bases, leaving 7 bases not matched to a gene. The germline V gene encodes CDR1 SEHNR and CDR2 FQNEAQ (reference sequence). The CDR3 has 12 residues. CDR3 in DNA: TGTGCCAGCAGCCCTGGACAGGTCGGGCAGTACTTC. It is translated as CASSPGQVGQYF.

This chain uses TRBV7-3 with TRBJ2-5; 7 bases align to TRBD1. The V gene end was trimmed by 6 bases and the J gene end by 4 bases; junction bases not matched to a gene: 8. Germline V gene lookup returns CDR1 SGHTA and CDR2 FQGTGA. The CDR3 consists of 14 residues. CDR3 amino acids: CASSSGGVGETQYF. The CDR3 DNA reads TGTGCCAGCAGTTCAGGGGGAGTTGGAGAGACCCAGTACTTC.

This clone turned up a few times. The rearrangement uses TRBV9 and TRBJ2-1; TRBD1 matches 11 bases. CDR1 and CDR2 (germline): SGDLS, YYNGEE. The CDR3 is 15 amino acids. Losses at the gene ends were 2 bases for V and 8 bases for J; bases not matched to a gene: 6. CDR3 loop: CASSVGQGAVYEQFF. CDR3 sequence (DNA): TGTGCCAGCAGCGTCGGACAGGGGGCCGTGTATGAGCAGTTCTTC.

This clone was detected a few times. The genes are TRBV9 and TRBJ1-5, with D unresolved. V was pared by 0 bases and J by 5 bases, with 3 bases between. In germline, CDR1 is SGDLS, CDR2 YYNGEE. The CDR3 extends over 12 amino acids. The CDR3 loop reads CASSVGDQPQHF. The CDR3 nucleotides read TGTGCCAGCAGCGTAGGAGATCAGCCCCAGCATTTT.

The chain employs TRBV19 and TRBJ2-5; D perhaps matches TRBD1 (5 bases). The CDR3 loop spans 12 amino acids. Trimming left V 8 bases short and J 8 bases short, with 15 bases between. Germline V gives CDR1 LNHDA, CDR2 SQIVND (reference sequence). The CDR3 sequence: CASGAAERTQYF. CDR3 nucleotides: TGTGCCAGTGGGGCAGCCGAGCGAACCCAGTACTTC.

This chain uses TRBV5-1 with TRBJ2-3, with D tentatively TRBD2 (5 bases). Germline loops: CDR1 SGHRS, CDR2 YFSETQ. The ends were cut back, 9 bases at V and 4 bases at J, with 18 bases in the middle. The CDR3 has 14 residues. The CDR3 reads CATRGGSQADTQYF. The CDR3 bases are TGCGCCACCAGAGGAGGTTCCCAGGCAGATACGCAGTATTTT.

The V and J genes are TRBV4-3 and TRBJ1-1, with a possible D match to TRBD1 (6 bases). The V gene lost 4 bases and the J gene lost 0 bases, with 9 bases spanning the gap. CDR3 length equals 14 residues. In germline, CDR1 is LGHNA, CDR2 YSLEER. Written as DNA, the CDR3 is TGCGCCAGCAGCCCTGACAGGCTGAACACTGAAGCTTTCTTT. Protein product: CASSPDRLNTEAFF.

In its sample, this clone was seen a few times. The rearrangement uses TRBV28 and TRBJ1-2; TRBD1 matches at 8 bases. Germline CDR1 is MDHEN and CDR2 is SYDVKM. The J segment lost 4 bases and the V segment lost 4 bases, leaving 5 bases of the junction unmatched. This CDR3 has 14 amino acids. The CDR3 coding sequence is TGTGCCAGCAGTTCCCGGACAGGGATCTATGGCTACACCTTC. It yields the protein CASSSRTGIYGYTF.

V usage is TRBV5-5 and J usage is TRBJ2-3; D is undetermined. The length of the CDR3 is 16 residues. V was shortened by 4 bases and J by 1 base, with 16 bases between the two germline ends. The germline V gene encodes CDR1 SGHKS and CDR2 YYEKEE (reference sequence). The CDR3: CASSPYWRRRTDTQYF. The CDR3, as DNA: TGTGCCAGCAGCCCCTACTGGCGGAGACGCACAGATACGCAGTATTTT.

The chain has TRBV29-1 and TRBJ2-5; weak D call: TRBD1 (6 bases). The CDR3 consists of 13 residues. Deletions cut 7 bases from V and 8 bases from J, with 20 bases between. Germline values: CDR1 SQVTM, CDR2 ANQGSEA. In DNA form, the CDR3 reads TGCAGCGCATCCCCCAGGGGTCAAGGAACCCAGTACTTC. Encoded protein: CSASPRGQGTQYF.

As regards this clone: A junction end diverges from the germline sequence, so it may reflect a read error. The V call is TRBV20-1, the J call TRBJ2-7, with 9 bases that match TRBD2. CDR1 and CDR2 (germline): DFQATT, SNEGSKA (reference sequence). The CDR3 is 10 amino acids. The CDR3 region is CSASGLAPFF. DNA for the CDR3: TGCAGTGCCTCCGGACTAGCGCCATTCTTC.

This chain connects TRBV2 to TRBJ1-2; unclear D gene. Germline values: CDR1 SNHLY, CDR2 FYNNEI. V dropped 3 bases and J dropped 1 base, with 6 bases sitting between them. CDR3 length: 13 amino acids. The DNA for the CDR3 is TGTGCCAGCAGTGACCGGGTTAACTATGGCTACACCTTC. This translates into CASSDRVNYGYTF.

The chain uses TRBV6-6 and TRBJ1-5, with D uncertain. Germline-derived CDR1 and CDR2 are MNHNY and SVGAGI (reference sequence). V lost 0 bases to trimming and J lost 7 bases, with 7 bases between them. The CDR3 is made up of 13 amino acids. The CDR3, as DNA: TGTGCCAGCAGTTACTCAGCTAGCCAGCCCCAGCATTTT. This codes for CASSYSASQPQHF.

The chain carries TRBV20-1 and TRBJ1-1, with D possibly TRBD1 on 5 matching bases. Trimming pared 2 bases from V and 10 bases from J, leaving 11 bases between. The CDR3 sequence is 11 residues long. Per the germline V gene, CDR1 is DFQATT and CDR2 is SNEGSKA (reference sequence). The CDR3 nucleotides are TGCAGTGCTAGAATCGCAGGGCGAGCTTTCTTT. Translation gives CSARIAGRAFF.

The chain combines TRBV7-3 with TRBJ2-3; D might be TRBD1 (5 bases). The V end lost 5 bases, the J end lost 2 bases, and 11 bases lay between the germline ends. Per germline, CDR1 SGHTA and CDR2 FQGTGA. The CDR3 runs 14 residues. CDR3 amino acids: CASSLTRATDTQYF. The DNA of the CDR3 is TGTGCCAGCAGCCTTACCAGGGCCACAGATACGCAGTATTTT.

This clone has more than one count but fewer than ten. The J gene is TRBJ2-7, the V gene TRBV7-2, with D perhaps matching TRBD1 (5 bases). V was pared by 2 bases and J by 5 bases, with 13 bases between. The CDR3 is 14 residues long. Germline CDR1 SGHTA, CDR2 FQGNSA. The CDR3 loop reads CASSLSPRRDEQYF. CDR3 coding DNA: TGTGCCAGCAGCTTATCCCCGCGCAGGGACGAGCAGTACTTC.